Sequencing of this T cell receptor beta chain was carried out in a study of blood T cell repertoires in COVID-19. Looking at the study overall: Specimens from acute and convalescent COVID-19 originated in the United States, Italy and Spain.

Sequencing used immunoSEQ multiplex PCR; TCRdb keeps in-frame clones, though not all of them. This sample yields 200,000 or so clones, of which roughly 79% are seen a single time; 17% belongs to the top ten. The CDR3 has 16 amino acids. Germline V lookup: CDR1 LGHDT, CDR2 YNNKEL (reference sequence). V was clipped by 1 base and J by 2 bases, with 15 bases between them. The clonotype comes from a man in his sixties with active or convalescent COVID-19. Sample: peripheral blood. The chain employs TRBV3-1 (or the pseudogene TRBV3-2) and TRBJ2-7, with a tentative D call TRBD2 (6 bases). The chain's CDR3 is CASSQGVGGLTYEQYF. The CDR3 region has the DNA TGTGCCAGCAGCCAAGGCGTGGGGGGACTGACCTACGAGCAGTACTTC.